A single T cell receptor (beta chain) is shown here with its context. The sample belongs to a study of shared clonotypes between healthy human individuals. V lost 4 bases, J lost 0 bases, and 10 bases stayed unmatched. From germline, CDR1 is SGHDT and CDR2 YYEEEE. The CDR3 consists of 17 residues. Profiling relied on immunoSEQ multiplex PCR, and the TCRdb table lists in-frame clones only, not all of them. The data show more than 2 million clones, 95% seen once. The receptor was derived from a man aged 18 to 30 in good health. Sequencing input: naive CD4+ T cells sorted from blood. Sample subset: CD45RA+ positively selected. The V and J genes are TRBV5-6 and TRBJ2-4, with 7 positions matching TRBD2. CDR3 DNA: TGTGCCAGCAGCGGCCGAACAGCGGGACTAGCCAAAAACATTCAGTACTTC. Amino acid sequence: CASSGRTAGLAKNIQYF.